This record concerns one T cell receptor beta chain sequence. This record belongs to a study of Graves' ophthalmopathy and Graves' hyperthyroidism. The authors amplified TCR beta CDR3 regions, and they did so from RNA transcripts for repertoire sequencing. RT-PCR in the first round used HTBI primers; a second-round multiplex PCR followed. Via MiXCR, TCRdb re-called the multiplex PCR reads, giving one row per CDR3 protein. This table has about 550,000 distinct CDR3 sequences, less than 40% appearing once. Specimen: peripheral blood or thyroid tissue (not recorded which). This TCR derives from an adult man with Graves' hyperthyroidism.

For the CDR3, the DNA is TGCAGCGTTGAAAGAGGGGCGCTCGGCTACACCTTC. This encodes CSVERGALGYTF. This sequence joins TRBV29-1 and TRBJ1-2; weak D call: TRBD1 (5 bases). V lost 2 bases, J lost 8 bases, and 12 bases lay in between. This CDR3 contains 12 residues. The germline gives CDR1 SQVTM, CDR2 ANQGSEA. The full variable domain, in which reference TRBV29-1 and TRBJ1-2 provide the parts outside the CDR3, is SAVISQKPSRDICQRGTSLTIQCQVDSQVTMMFWYRQQPGQSLTLIATANQGSEATYESGFVIDKFPISRPNLTFSTLTVSNMSPEDSSIYLCSVERGALGYTFGSGTRLTVV.